These 18 T cell receptor beta chains came from one sample sequenced in a study of cytomegalovirus exposure and HLA in healthy donors. This table comes from immunoSEQ multiplex PCR, and its TCRdb copy is limited to in-frame clones, with some not included. This sample carries 150,000 to 200,000 clones, about 82% of them seen once, and the ten largest clones take roughly 1.6%. The sample comprised PBMCs. The receptors stem from a woman under 30 in good health and CMV-seronegative.

This chain links TRBV5-1 with TRBJ2-7; 10 positions agree with TRBD1. With V trimmed by 4 bases and J by 6 bases, 7 bases remained unmatched. Germline-derived CDR1 and CDR2 are SGHRS and YFSETQ. The CDR3 totals 14 residues. CDR3 region: CASSGGTGVGEQYF. The CDR3, as DNA: TGCGCCAGCAGCGGCGGGACAGGGGTGGGCGAGCAGTACTTC. The entire variable domain, with the rest obtained from reference TRBV5-1 and TRBJ2-7, is as follows: KAGVTQTPRYLIKTRGQQVTLSCSPISGHRSVSWYQQTPGQGLQFLFEYFSETQRNKGNFPGRFSGRQFSNSRSEMNVSTLELGDSALYLCASSGGTGVGEQYFGPGTRLTVT.

The chain carries TRBV11-2 and TRBJ2-7; no clear D gene. The CDR3 is 13 amino acids. Germline CDR1 reads SGHAT; CDR2 reads FQNNGV. The V gene lost 5 bases and the J gene lost 4 bases, with 12 bases spanning the gap. CDR3 coding DNA: TGTGCCAGCAGCCCCGTGGGCTTTTACGAGCAGTACTTC. Translating it yields CASSPVGFYEQYF.

The chain has TRBV28 and TRBJ2-7; D is uncertain. The germline V gene has CDR1 MDHEN and CDR2 SYDVKM. V was clipped by 2 bases and J by 4 bases, with 6 bases between them. This CDR3 region has 12 residues. The CDR3 here is CASSLAAYEQYF. The CDR3 DNA sequence: TGTGCCAGCAGTTTAGCGGCTTACGAGCAGTACTTC.

This clone was counted once. This chain joins TRBV5-1 and TRBJ2-7; no reliable D call. Trimming took 0 bases from V and 0 from J, leaving 10 bases between them. The CDR3 has 15 residues. Germline values: CDR1 SGHRS, CDR2 YFSETQ. The CDR3 loop is CASSLARESSYEQYF. CDR3 nucleotide sequence: TGCGCCAGCAGCTTGGCACGTGAGAGCTCCTACGAGCAGTACTTC.

The chain employs TRBV7-9 and TRBJ2-1, with TRBD1 matching 7 bases. This CDR3 contains 17 residues. V shed 7 bases, J shed 7 bases, and the junction held 19 bases outside the gene matches. Germline CDR1 SEHNR, CDR2 FQNEAQ (reference sequence). For the CDR3, the DNA is TGTGCCAGCACCCAAACCCCACCGGGCCAGGGGGAGAATGAGCAGTTCTTC. Residues: CASTQTPPGQGENEQFF.

J is TRBJ2-2 and V is TRBV27; D is possibly TRBD1 (7 bases). Per the germline V gene, CDR1 is MNHEY and CDR2 is SMNVEV (reference sequence). This CDR3 has 15 amino acids. The germline V and J ends were trimmed by 6 bases and 6 bases, with 17 bases remaining between them. The CDR3 DNA sequence: TGTGCCAGCAGGGAGGGGGCCAGGGGGTCCGGGGAGCTGTTTTTT. Amino acids: CASREGARGSGELFF.

The CDR3 here is CASSVTPGQGIYGYTF. The CDR3 bases are TGTGCCAGCAGTGTGACGCCGGGACAGGGAATCTATGGCTACACCTTC. The chain combines TRBV2 with TRBJ1-2; 9 bases line up with TRBD1. This CDR3 is built from 16 residues. Germline lookup yields CDR1 SNHLY and CDR2 FYNNEI. With V trimmed by 4 bases and J by 4 bases, 10 bases remained unmatched.

The rearrangement joins TRBV6-6 to TRBJ2-1; TRBD1 agrees at 8 bases. From germline, CDR1 is MNHNY and CDR2 SVGAGI (reference sequence). This CDR3 comprises 15 residues. Trimming cost V 5 bases and J 0 bases; bases outside gene matches: 3. The CDR3, as DNA: TGTGCCAGCAGTAGGACAGGGAGCTCCTACAATGAGCAGTTCTTC. It specifies CASSRTGSSYNEQFF.

V usage is TRBV9 and J usage is TRBJ2-3; D is uncertain. The V end lost 0 bases, the J end lost 2 bases, and 13 bases lay between the germline ends. This CDR3 contains 16 residues. In germline, CDR1 is SGDLS, CDR2 YYNGEE. This chain's CDR3 is CASSVDDFPNTDTQYF. For the CDR3, the DNA is TGTGCCAGCAGCGTAGACGACTTTCCTAACACAGATACGCAGTATTTT.

J is TRBJ2-7 and V is TRBV19, with 7 bases matching TRBD1. With 7 bases clipped from V and 2 bases from J, the junction kept 11 bases outside the gene matches. The germline gives CDR1 LNHDA, CDR2 SQIVND (reference sequence). The CDR3 spans 15 residues. DNA of the CDR3: TGTGCCAGTACCGACCGTAGACAGGGAGCCTACGAGCAGTACTTC. The encoded protein is CASTDRRQGAYEQYF.

V and J are TRBV13 and TRBJ2-1, with TRBD2 matching over 7 bases. The CDR3 runs to 15 residues. Germline V lookup: CDR1 PRHDT, CDR2 FYEKMQ (reference sequence). J lost 8 bases, V lost 4 bases, and 11 bases had no gene match. The CDR3 sequence is CASSSKTGTIDEQFF. As DNA, the CDR3 is TGTGCCAGCAGCTCCAAAACCGGGACTATCGATGAGCAGTTCTTC.

The chain joins TRBV18 to TRBJ2-7; D might be TRBD2 (5 bases). The CDR3 consists of 15 residues. The V gene's germline CDR1 is KGHSH and CDR2 LQKENI. Trimming took 2 bases from V and 4 from J, leaving 15 bases between them. The CDR3 DNA sequence: TGTGCCAGCTCACCATTGCCTAGCCTTGCTTACGAGCAGTACTTC. Its protein product is CASSPLPSLAYEQYF.

The chain uses TRBV5-1 and TRBJ2-7; 7 bases map to TRBD1. The CDR3 has 14 residues. Germline values: CDR1 SGHRS, CDR2 YFSETQ. The ends lost 0 bases at V and 3 bases at J; junction bases unmatched: 3. DNA of the CDR3: TGCGCCAGCAGCTTGGACAGGGGTCTCTACGAGCAGTACTTC. Protein sequence: CASSLDRGLYEQYF.

The chain employs TRBV18 and TRBJ2-1; 7 nucleotides align to TRBD1. The V and J ends lost 7 bases and 3 bases, in that order; junction bases with no gene match: 9. The CDR3 has 15 amino acids. The germline gives CDR1 KGHSH, CDR2 LQKENI. CDR3 sequence: CASLLNQGVYNEQFF. The CDR3, as DNA: TGTGCCAGCTTACTAAACCAGGGGGTCTACAATGAGCAGTTCTTC.

The chain couples TRBV6-1 to TRBJ2-7, with D possibly TRBD2 on 5 matching bases. CDR1 is MNHNS and CDR2 is SASEGT in the germline V gene. This CDR3 is built from 13 residues. V lost 10 bases and J lost 3, with 16 bases in between. The CDR3, as DNA: TGTGCCATACCGGGCGAGGGAGTCTACGAGCAGTACTTC. As protein: CAIPGEGVYEQYF.

The V and J genes are TRBV18 and TRBJ1-2, with D possibly matching TRBD1 (5 bases). Germline values: CDR1 KGHSH, CDR2 LQKENI. This CDR3 has 14 amino acids. V dropped 3 bases and J dropped 0 bases, with 8 bases sitting between them. In DNA form, the CDR3 reads TGTGCCAGCTCACCCGCAGGGACTAACTATGGCTACACCTTC. Protein: CASSPAGTNYGYTF.

The chain has TRBV2 and TRBJ2-2, with 16 nucleotides matching TRBD2. Unmatched junction bases numbered 9, after V lost 8 bases and J lost 3 bases. Germline V gene lookup returns CDR1 SNHLY and CDR2 FYNNEI. The CDR3 is 18 residues long. The CDR3 coding sequence is TGTGCCAGCTCACTGGGACTAGCGGGAGGGCCCTACACCGGGGAGCTGTTTTTT. Amino acid sequence: CASSLGLAGGPYTGELFF.

This chain uses TRBV5-1 with TRBJ2-7, with 7 bases fitting TRBD1. Germline values: CDR1 SGHRS, CDR2 YFSETQ. There are 15 residues in the CDR3. V shed 5 bases and J 4 bases; nucleotides not matched to a gene: 12. The CDR3 sequence: CASRLDRAGLYEQYF. The CDR3 DNA reads as TGCGCCAGCAGACTTGACAGGGCAGGGCTTTACGAGCAGTACTTC.